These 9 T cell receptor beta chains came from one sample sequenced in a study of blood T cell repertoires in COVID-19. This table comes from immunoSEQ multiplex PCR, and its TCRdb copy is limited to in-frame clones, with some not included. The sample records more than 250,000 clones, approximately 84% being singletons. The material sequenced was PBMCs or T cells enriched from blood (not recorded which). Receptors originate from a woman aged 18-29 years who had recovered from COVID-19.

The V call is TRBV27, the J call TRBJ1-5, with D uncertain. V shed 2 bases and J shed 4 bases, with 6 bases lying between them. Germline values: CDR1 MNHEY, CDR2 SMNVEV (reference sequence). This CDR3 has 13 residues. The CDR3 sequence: CASSLNRNQPQHF. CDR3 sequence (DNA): TGTGCCAGCAGTTTAAACCGGAATCAGCCCCAGCATTTT.

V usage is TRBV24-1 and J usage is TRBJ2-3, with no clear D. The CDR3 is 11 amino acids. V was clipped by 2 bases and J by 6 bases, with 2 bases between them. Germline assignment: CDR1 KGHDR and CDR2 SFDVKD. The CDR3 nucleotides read TGTGCCACCAGTGATTCGGATACGCAGTATTTT. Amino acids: CATSDSDTQYF.

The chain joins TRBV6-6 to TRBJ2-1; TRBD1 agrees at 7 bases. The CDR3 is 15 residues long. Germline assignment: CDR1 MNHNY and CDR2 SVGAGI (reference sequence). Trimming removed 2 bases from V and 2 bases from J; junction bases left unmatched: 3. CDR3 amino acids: CASSYVQGAYNEQFF. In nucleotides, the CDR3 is TGTGCCAGCAGTTACGTCCAGGGGGCCTACAATGAGCAGTTCTTC.

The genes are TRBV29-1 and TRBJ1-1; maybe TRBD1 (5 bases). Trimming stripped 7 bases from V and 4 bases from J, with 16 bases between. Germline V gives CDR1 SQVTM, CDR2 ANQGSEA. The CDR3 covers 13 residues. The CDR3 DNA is TGCAGCGGTCGGGTCGGGGGGGTCACTGAAGCTTTCTTT. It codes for CSGRVGGVTEAFF.

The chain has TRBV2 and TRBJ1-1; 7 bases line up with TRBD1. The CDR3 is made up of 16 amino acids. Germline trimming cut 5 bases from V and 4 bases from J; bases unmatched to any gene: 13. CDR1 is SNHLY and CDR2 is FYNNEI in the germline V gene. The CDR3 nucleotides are TGTGCCAGCAGTCTACAGGGGACCCCCAGGGGCACTGAAGCTTTCTTT. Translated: CASSLQGTPRGTEAFF.

CDR3 sequence: CSVEDPAGGPGNEQFF. For the CDR3, the DNA is TGCAGCGTTGAAGATCCTGCGGGGGGGCCAGGAAATGAGCAGTTCTTC. This chain uses TRBV29-1 with TRBJ2-1; 9 positions match TRBD2. Trimming took 0 bases from V and 7 from J; bases not matched to a gene: 10. Germline CDR1 reads SQVTM; CDR2 reads ANQGSEA. The CDR3 is 16 residues long.

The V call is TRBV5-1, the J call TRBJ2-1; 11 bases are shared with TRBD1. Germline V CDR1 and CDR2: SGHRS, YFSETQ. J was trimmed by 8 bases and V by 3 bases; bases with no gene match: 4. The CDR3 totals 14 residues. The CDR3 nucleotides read TGCGCCAGCAGCTCAAGGACAGGGGGCTATGAGCAGTTCTTC. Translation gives CASSSRTGGYEQFF.

For the CDR3, the DNA is TGCGCCAGCAGACCTCCGGGACTAGCGGGAGCCGGGGAGCTGTTTTTT. As protein: CASRPPGLAGAGELFF. The chain joins TRBV5-1 to TRBJ2-2; 14 nucleotides line up with TRBD2. Trimming at V came to 5 bases and at J to 6 bases, leaving 6 bases not matched to a gene. There are 16 residues in the CDR3. Looked up from germline, CDR1 is SGHRS and CDR2 is YFSETQ.

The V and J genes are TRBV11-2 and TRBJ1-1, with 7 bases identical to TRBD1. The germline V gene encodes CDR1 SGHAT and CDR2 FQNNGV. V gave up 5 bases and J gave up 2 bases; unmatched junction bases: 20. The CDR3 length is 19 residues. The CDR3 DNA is TGTGCCAGCAGCGACGAAGTAGGGGGCGAGTTTCCTTTTAACACTGAAGCTTTCTTT. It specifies CASSDEVGGEFPFNTEAFF.